Sequencing of this T cell receptor (beta chain) was carried out in a study of blood T cell repertoires in COVID-19. The CDR3 spans 15 residues. Germline loops: CDR1 MNHEY, CDR2 SVGEGT. The trim removed 6 bases at V and 9 bases at J, leaving 13 bases unmatched. Data came from immunoSEQ multiplex PCR; TCRdb stores just in-frame clones and leaves some out. The sample includes some 200,000 clones, roughly 90% of them seen just once. Participants' own reports of clinical history determined their cohort assignment. V is TRBV6-2 or TRBV6-3 and J is TRBJ2-1; TRBD1 aligns across 8 bases. This receptor was obtained from a woman between 45 and 65 years old in a cohort exposed to, infected with or recovered from COVID-19 (not recorded which). The source material was PBMCs or T cells enriched from blood (not recorded which). The CDR3 DNA sequence: TGTGCCAGCAGCACTGGACAGGGTTTGATTAGTGAGCAGTTCTTC. Translated: CASSTGQGLISEQFF.